The clone carrying this T cell receptor beta chain was recorded many times. V was cut by 6 bases and J by 5 bases, with 10 bases left in between. The germline CDR1 and CDR2 sequences are SGHVS and FNYEAQ. The CDR3 spans 12 residues. The data derive from a study of kidney transplant recipient with SARS-CoV-2 infection. TCRdb redid the calling of the reads with MiXCR, one entry per CDR3 protein. This table holds 200,000 to 250,000 distinct CDR3 sequences, less than 35% found once. This clonotype was obtained from a male patient aged 30 to 39 who had COVID-19 and was a kidney transplant recipient. The T cells may partly be graft donor cells. This chain connects TRBV7-6 to TRBJ2-5, with unresolved D. The sequencing here drew on a blood sample, taken at baseline and on day 111 from a kidney transplant recipient. This CDR3 is CASRGIAETQYF. In nucleotides, the CDR3 is TGTGCCAGCAGAGGGATCGCGGAGACCCAGTACTTC. The full variable domain, in which reference TRBV7-6 and TRBJ2-5 provide the parts outside the CDR3, is GAGVSQSPRYKVTKRGQDVALRCDPISGHVSLYWYRQALGQGPEFLTYFNYEAQQDKSGLPNDRFSAERPEGSISTLTIQRTEQRDSAMYRCASRGIAETQYFGPGTRLLVL.